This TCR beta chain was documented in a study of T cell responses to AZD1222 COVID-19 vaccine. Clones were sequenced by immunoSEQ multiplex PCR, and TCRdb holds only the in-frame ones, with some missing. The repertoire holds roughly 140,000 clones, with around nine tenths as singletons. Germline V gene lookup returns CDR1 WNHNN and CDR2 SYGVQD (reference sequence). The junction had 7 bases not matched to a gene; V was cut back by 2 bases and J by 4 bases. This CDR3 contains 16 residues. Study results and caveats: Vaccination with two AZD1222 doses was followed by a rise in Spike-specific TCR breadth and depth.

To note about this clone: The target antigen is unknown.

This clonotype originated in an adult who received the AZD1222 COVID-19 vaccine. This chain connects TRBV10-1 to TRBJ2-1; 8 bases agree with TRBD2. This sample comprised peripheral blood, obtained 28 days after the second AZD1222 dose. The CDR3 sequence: CASSERAGVRYNEQFF. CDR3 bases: TGCGCCAGCAGTGAGCGAGCGGGGGTCCGATACAATGAGCAGTTCTTC.